This record concerns one T cell receptor beta chain sequence. Its antigen remains unknown. This sample is drawn from a study of OX40 agonist ivuxolimab in advanced cancers. Whole-study context: The dose-escalation group included hepatocellular carcinoma, melanoma, renal cell carcinoma and head and neck cancer. Study-wide findings and caveats: At 0.1 to 3.0 mg/kg, clonal expansion of CD4+ and CD8+ blood T cells had occurred by week 6. Fewer expanded clones were found on average in CD4+ than in CD8+ T cells. A proportion of nonresponders additionally exhibited low normalized T-cell clonal expansion.

Profiled with immunoSEQ multiplex PCR; TCRdb holds only in-frame clones, not every one. The sample lists 70,000 or so clones, 85% occurring once. This CDR3 has 18 residues. CDR1 is MNHNS and CDR2 is SASEGT in the germline V gene. V gave up 4 bases and J gave up 2 bases; unmatched junction bases: 14. The source is an adult with an advanced solid tumor such as melanoma, head and neck, liver or kidney cancer. The sequenced sample was CD4+ or CD8+ T cells sorted from blood, obtained in a trial of the OX40 agonist ivuxolimab. The chain is built from TRBV6-1 and TRBJ2-3; the match to TRBD1 covers 8 bases. The chain's CDR3 is CASSAPADRTGSTDTQYF. The CDR3 DNA follows: TGTGCCAGCAGTGCACCGGCCGATAGGACAGGGTCCACAGATACGCAGTATTTT.